Sequencing of this T cell receptor (beta chain) was carried out in a study of blood T cell repertoires in COVID-19. From germline, CDR1 is LNHDA and CDR2 SQIVND (reference sequence). The V and J ends lost 9 bases and 5 bases, in that order; junction bases with no gene match: 6. The CDR3 contains 13 residues. In the source study's methods: By means of reference gene primer amplification, nucleated cell counts were estimated. Produced via immunoSEQ multiplex PCR; TCRdb's table is partial and in-frame only. V and J calls and clone size are copied from that table; D and trimming were computed from the DNA. This sample has under 150,000 clones; roughly 85% occur once, and the top ten carry about 13%.

The chain employs TRBV19 and TRBJ2-1, with TRBD2 identical over 8 bases. This clonotype was obtained from a human donor in a cohort sampled during active COVID-19. The sequenced sample was peripheral blood. The CDR3: CASQTSADNEQFF. The CDR3 DNA reads TGTGCCAGCCAGACTAGCGCGGACAATGAGCAGTTCTTC.